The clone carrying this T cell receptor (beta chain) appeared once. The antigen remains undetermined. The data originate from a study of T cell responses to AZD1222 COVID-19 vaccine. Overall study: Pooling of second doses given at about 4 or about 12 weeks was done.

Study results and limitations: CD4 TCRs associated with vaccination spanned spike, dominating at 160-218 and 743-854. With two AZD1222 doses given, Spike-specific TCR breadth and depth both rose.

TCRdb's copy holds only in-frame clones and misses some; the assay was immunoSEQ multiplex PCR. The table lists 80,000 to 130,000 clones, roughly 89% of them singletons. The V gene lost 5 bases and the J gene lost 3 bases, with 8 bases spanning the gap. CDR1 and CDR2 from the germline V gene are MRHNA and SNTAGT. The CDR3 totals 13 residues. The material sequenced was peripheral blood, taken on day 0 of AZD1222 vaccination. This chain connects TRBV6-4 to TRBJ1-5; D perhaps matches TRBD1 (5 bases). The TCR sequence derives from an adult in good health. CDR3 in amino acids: CASSQGPNQPQHF. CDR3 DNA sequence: TGTGCCAGCAGTCAGGGTCCCAATCAGCCCCAGCATTTT.